The present entry profiles one TCR beta chain with its context. What it binds is not known. TCRdb reprocessed the RT-PCR reads via MiXCR and lists one record per CDR3 protein. The repertoire holds around 790,000 distinct CDR3 sequences, with about 20% as singletons. This sample was included in a study of response to subunit inactivated influenza vaccine. Findings and limits, study-wide: The authors proposed limited new T cell recruitment per seasonal influenza vaccination.

CDR1 LGHNA and CDR2 YSLEER come from the germline V gene. The V gene lost 0 bases and the J gene lost 2 bases, with 14 bases spanning the gap. The CDR3 spans 17 residues. This clonotype was sampled from a man aged 50 or older who received an inactivated influenza vaccine. This specimen was PBMCs from blood, taken 4 to 6 days after vaccination. The genes are TRBV4-3 and TRBJ1-3, with TRBD1 as a possible D gene (6 bases). The CDR3 sequence is CASSQDLGRGPGNTIYF. DNA of the CDR3: TGCGCCAGCAGCCAAGATCTTGGCAGGGGTCCTGGAAACACCATATATTTT.